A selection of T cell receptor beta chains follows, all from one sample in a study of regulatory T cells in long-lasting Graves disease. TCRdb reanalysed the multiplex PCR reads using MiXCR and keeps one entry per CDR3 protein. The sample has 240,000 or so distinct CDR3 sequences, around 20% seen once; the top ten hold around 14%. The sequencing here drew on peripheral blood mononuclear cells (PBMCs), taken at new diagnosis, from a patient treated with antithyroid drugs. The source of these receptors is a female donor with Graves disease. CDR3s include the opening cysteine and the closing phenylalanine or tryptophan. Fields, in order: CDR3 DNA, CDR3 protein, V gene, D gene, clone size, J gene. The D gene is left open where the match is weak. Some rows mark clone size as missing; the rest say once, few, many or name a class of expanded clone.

cdr3_nt: TGTGCCAGTACTTCGACAGGGACCAACACTGAAGCTTTCTTT
cdr3_aa: CASTSTGTNTEAFF
v_call: TRBV19
d_call: TRBD1
clone_size: many
j_call: TRBJ1-1

cdr3_nt: TGTGCCAGCAGACAGGGAGAGACCCAGTACTTC
cdr3_aa: CASRQGETQYF
v_call: TRBV3-1
d_call: .
clone_size: many
j_call: TRBJ2-5

cdr3_nt: TGTGCCAGCAGCAACAGTGGGGGGCAAGAGACCCAGTACTTC
cdr3_aa: CASSNSGGQETQYF
v_call: TRBV7-3
d_call: .
clone_size: many
j_call: TRBJ2-5

cdr3_nt: TGCAGTGCTAGAAAAACTAGCGGCGGGGTAAAAGAGACCCAGTACTTC
cdr3_aa: CSARKTSGGVKETQYF
v_call: TRBV20-1
d_call: TRBD2
clone_size: many
j_call: TRBJ2-5

cdr3_nt: TGTGCCACCACCGAAACAGGGTCCCTTGAAGCTTTCTTT
cdr3_aa: CATTETGSLEAFF
v_call: TRBV24-1
d_call: .
clone_size: .
j_call: TRBJ1-1

cdr3_nt: TGTGCCACCAGCAGAGATAGACAGCAAGAGACCCAGTACTTC
cdr3_aa: CATSRDRQQETQYF
v_call: TRBV15
d_call: .
clone_size: many
j_call: TRBJ2-5

cdr3_nt: TGTGCCAGCAGCTTGAATTATGGCCCGCGAATCACAGATACGCAGTATTTT
cdr3_aa: CASSLNYGPRITDTQYF
v_call: TRBV5-6
d_call: .
clone_size: .
j_call: TRBJ2-3

cdr3_nt: TGTGCCAGCAGCTACGATAGCGGGGGGGTCTACAATGAGCAGTTCTTC
cdr3_aa: CASSYDSGGVYNEQFF
v_call: TRBV11-3
d_call: TRBD2
clone_size: .
j_call: TRBJ2-1

cdr3_nt: TGTGCCAGCAGCGTAGATGGGACAGGGAGCCAAGAGACCCAGTACTTC
cdr3_aa: CASSVDGTGSQETQYF
v_call: TRBV9
d_call: TRBD1
clone_size: many
j_call: TRBJ2-5

cdr3_nt: TGCGCCAGCAGCTTGGACTACACGTCCTCCAATGAGCAGTTCTTC
cdr3_aa: CASSLDYTSSNEQFF
v_call: TRBV5-1
d_call: .
clone_size: many
j_call: TRBJ2-1

cdr3_nt: TGTGCCAGCAGCTTAGTACAGACAGATACGCAGTATTTT
cdr3_aa: CASSLVQTDTQYF
v_call: TRBV11-3
d_call: .
clone_size: many
j_call: TRBJ2-3

cdr3_nt: TGTGCCAGCACCCTCCGGGACAGAGGTAGCGGGAACTCCTACGAGCAGTACTTC
cdr3_aa: CASTLRDRGSGNSYEQYF
v_call: TRBV6-1
d_call: .
clone_size: .
j_call: TRBJ2-7

cdr3_nt: TGTGCCAACAGCTTAGGAACAGGGGGGATTTCGCAGTATTTT
cdr3_aa: CANSLGTGGISQYF
v_call: TRBV11-3
d_call: TRBD1
clone_size: .
j_call: TRBJ2-3

cdr3_nt: TGCAGTGCTAGTGAACCGGGCTCTGGGGCCAACGTCCTGACTTTC
cdr3_aa: CSASEPGSGANVLTF
v_call: TRBV20-1
d_call: .
clone_size: many
j_call: TRBJ2-6

cdr3_nt: TGTGCCAGCAGCCCCCCCCGTGGGGGTAAGGGTAATGAAAAACTGTTTTTT
cdr3_aa: CASSPPRGGKGNEKLFF
v_call: TRBV7-9
d_call: .
clone_size: few
j_call: TRBJ1-4

cdr3_nt: TGTGCCAGCAGCCCAACGGGGCCCACTGAAGCTTTCTTT
cdr3_aa: CASSPTGPTEAFF
v_call: TRBV18
d_call: .
clone_size: many
j_call: TRBJ1-1

cdr3_nt: TGTGCCAGCAGTATGCGGACTAGCGGGGGGGGGTATGAGCAGTTCTTC
cdr3_aa: CASSMRTSGGGYEQFF
v_call: TRBV27
d_call: TRBD2
clone_size: many
j_call: TRBJ2-1

cdr3_nt: TGTGCCAGCAGCTCGCTAGGGGGGGAGCTGTTTTTT
cdr3_aa: CASSSLGGELFF
v_call: TRBV7-3
d_call: .
clone_size: many
j_call: TRBJ2-2

cdr3_nt: TGCGCCAGCAGCCAAGCTAGCGGTACGAACACCGGGGAGCTGTTTTTT
cdr3_aa: CASSQASGTNTGELFF
v_call: TRBV4-3
d_call: TRBD2
clone_size: many
j_call: TRBJ2-2

cdr3_nt: TGTGCCACCAGTGATTCGGGACGGAGCTATGGCTACACCTTC
cdr3_aa: CATSDSGRSYGYTF
v_call: TRBV24-1
d_call: .
clone_size: .
j_call: TRBJ1-2

cdr3_nt: TGTGCCAGCAGCCCACGGACAGCCACAGATACGCAGTATTTT
cdr3_aa: CASSPRTATDTQYF
v_call: TRBV7-2
d_call: .
clone_size: many
j_call: TRBJ2-3

cdr3_nt: TGTGCCAGCAGTTCGTACGGGGGGGAGACCCAGTACTTC
cdr3_aa: CASSSYGGETQYF
v_call: TRBV6-2/TRBV6-3
d_call: TRBD2
clone_size: many
j_call: TRBJ2-5

cdr3_nt: TGTGCCAGCAGTTCACCCCAATACGGCATTCAGTACTTC
cdr3_aa: CASSSPQYGIQYF
v_call: TRBV12-3/TRBV12-4
d_call: .
clone_size: .
j_call: TRBJ2-4

cdr3_nt: TGCGCCAGCAGCTTGACGGTGGGTCAGCCCCAGCATTTT
cdr3_aa: CASSLTVGQPQHF
v_call: TRBV5-1
d_call: .
clone_size: .
j_call: TRBJ1-5

cdr3_nt: TGTGCCAGCAATCCTATGGTGGGAGCGGGACAGAACAATGAGCAGTTCTTC
cdr3_aa: CASNPMVGAGQNNEQFF
v_call: TRBV6-1
d_call: .
clone_size: many
j_call: TRBJ2-1

cdr3_nt: TGCGCCAGCAGCTTGGGGTTTCGACTAGCGGGAGAAGTTTATTTAGGCGAGCAGTACTTC
cdr3_aa: CASSLGFRLAGEVYLGEQYF
v_call: TRBV5-1
d_call: TRBD2
clone_size: many
j_call: TRBJ2-7

cdr3_nt: TGTGCCAGCGAACAGGGGACCCCCACAGATACGCAGTATTTT
cdr3_aa: CASEQGTPTDTQYF
v_call: TRBV6-2/TRBV6-3
d_call: TRBD1
clone_size: .
j_call: TRBJ2-3

cdr3_nt: TGCAGCGTTGCACAGGTCTTGAACACTGAAGCTTTCTTT
cdr3_aa: CSVAQVLNTEAFF
v_call: TRBV29-1
d_call: .
clone_size: few
j_call: TRBJ1-1

cdr3_nt: TGTGCCAGCAGCTTAGTTAGAAATTCTGAAGCTTTCTTT
cdr3_aa: CASSLVRNSEAFF
v_call: TRBV7-8
d_call: .
clone_size: many
j_call: TRBJ1-1

cdr3_nt: TGCGCCAGCAGCCTTAACAGTAACTCCTACAATGAGCAGTTCTTC
cdr3_aa: CASSLNSNSYNEQFF
v_call: TRBV5-1
d_call: .
clone_size: many
j_call: TRBJ2-1

cdr3_nt: TGTGCCAGCAGTTTATTGGCCTCGAGGGAGACCCAGTACTTC
cdr3_aa: CASSLLASRETQYF
v_call: TRBV28
d_call: .
clone_size: many
j_call: TRBJ2-5

cdr3_nt: TGTGCCAGCAGCGTAGGAGGGCTAGCGGTGCTCCCGGTCAATGAGCAGTTCTTC
cdr3_aa: CASSVGGLAVLPVNEQFF
v_call: TRBV9
d_call: TRBD2
clone_size: many
j_call: TRBJ2-1

cdr3_nt: TGTGCCAGCAGCCTAGGGGGTACCAGGAACACTGAAGCTTTCTTT
cdr3_aa: CASSLGGTRNTEAFF
v_call: TRBV7-8
d_call: .
clone_size: many
j_call: TRBJ1-1

cdr3_nt: TGTGCCAGCAGTTATTGGCTCGGGGGCGAGAGAGAGACCCAGTACTTC
cdr3_aa: CASSYWLGGERETQYF
v_call: TRBV6-2/TRBV6-3
d_call: .
clone_size: many
j_call: TRBJ2-5

cdr3_nt: TGTGCCAGCAGTTTCACAGGGTTCTCCTACGAGCAGTACTTC
cdr3_aa: CASSFTGFSYEQYF
v_call: TRBV6-5
d_call: .
clone_size: .
j_call: TRBJ2-7

cdr3_nt: TGTGCCTGGAGTATCGGGACAGGATATCAGCCCCAGCATTTT
cdr3_aa: CAWSIGTGYQPQHF
v_call: TRBV30
d_call: TRBD1
clone_size: many
j_call: TRBJ1-5

cdr3_nt: TGTGCCAACAGCTTAGAGGGACAGTTGTCACCCCTCCACTTT
cdr3_aa: CANSLEGQLSPLHF
v_call: TRBV7-9
d_call: TRBD1
clone_size: .
j_call: TRBJ1-6

cdr3_nt: TGTGCCATCAGTGCCCCTCGGGGGGACGAGCAGTACTTC
cdr3_aa: CAISAPRGDEQYF
v_call: TRBV10-3
d_call: TRBD2
clone_size: few
j_call: TRBJ2-7

cdr3_nt: TGTGCTAGTGCCCCGGGACAGGGGCGCAATGAGCAGTTCTTC
cdr3_aa: CASAPGQGRNEQFF
v_call: TRBV12-5
d_call: TRBD1
clone_size: many
j_call: TRBJ2-1

cdr3_nt: TGTGCCAGCAGCCCACTCCCGGGACAGTTCGACATATATTTT
cdr3_aa: CASSPLPGQFDIYF
v_call: TRBV7-9
d_call: TRBD1
clone_size: .
j_call: TRBJ1-3

cdr3_nt: TGTGCCAGCAGCTCCGGGACTAGCGGGCCCCAAGAGACCCAGTACTTC
cdr3_aa: CASSSGTSGPQETQYF
v_call: TRBV11-3
d_call: TRBD2
clone_size: many
j_call: TRBJ2-5

cdr3_nt: TGCGCCAGCATGTGGACTAGTAGCCCCACAGATACGCAGTATTTT
cdr3_aa: CASMWTSSPTDTQYF
v_call: TRBV10-2
d_call: TRBD2
clone_size: many
j_call: TRBJ2-3

cdr3_nt: TGTGCCAGCAGCTTATTTATAGGGAATCAGCCCCAGCATTTT
cdr3_aa: CASSLFIGNQPQHF
v_call: TRBV7-2
d_call: .
clone_size: many
j_call: TRBJ1-5

cdr3_nt: TGTGCCAGCAGTTTAAGGGCGACAAACACCATATATTTT
cdr3_aa: CASSLRATNTIYF
v_call: TRBV28
d_call: .
clone_size: few
j_call: TRBJ1-3

cdr3_nt: TGTGCTAGTGGTCCAAGCGGGAGTCGTACAGATACGCAGTATTTT
cdr3_aa: CASGPSGSRTDTQYF
v_call: TRBV12-5
d_call: TRBD2
clone_size: many
j_call: TRBJ2-3

cdr3_nt: TGCAGTGCATCGGACAGGACCTATAATTCACCCCTCCACTTT
cdr3_aa: CSASDRTYNSPLHF
v_call: TRBV20-1
d_call: TRBD1
clone_size: many
j_call: TRBJ1-6

cdr3_nt: TGTGCCACCAGTGATTTACCAGCGAAAGAGGATACAGATACGCAGTATTTT
cdr3_aa: CATSDLPAKEDTDTQYF
v_call: TRBV24-1
d_call: .
clone_size: many
j_call: TRBJ2-3

cdr3_nt: TGTGCCAGCAGCTTAGGAGTGGGGACTAATGAAAAACTGTTTTTT
cdr3_aa: CASSLGVGTNEKLFF
v_call: TRBV11-2
d_call: .
clone_size: many
j_call: TRBJ1-4

cdr3_nt: TGTGCCAGCCAAACCCCGGGGCTAGTCAATGAGCAGTTCTTC
cdr3_aa: CASQTPGLVNEQFF
v_call: TRBV7-9
d_call: .
clone_size: many
j_call: TRBJ2-1

cdr3_nt: TGTGCCTGGAAGCCCGGGTTTGCTAACGATGAGCAGTTCTTC
cdr3_aa: CAWKPGFANDEQFF
v_call: TRBV30
d_call: .
clone_size: many
j_call: TRBJ2-1

cdr3_nt: TGCGCCAGCAGTGGCCCAAGTGGGAGCACAGATACGCAGTATTTT
cdr3_aa: CASSGPSGSTDTQYF
v_call: TRBV6-2/TRBV6-3
d_call: .
clone_size: few
j_call: TRBJ2-3

cdr3_nt: TGTGCCAGCAGCTTAGGGTCCCCGTACTTCGGGGCTTTCTTT
cdr3_aa: CASSLGSPYFGAFF
v_call: TRBV7-9
d_call: .
clone_size: many
j_call: TRBJ1-1